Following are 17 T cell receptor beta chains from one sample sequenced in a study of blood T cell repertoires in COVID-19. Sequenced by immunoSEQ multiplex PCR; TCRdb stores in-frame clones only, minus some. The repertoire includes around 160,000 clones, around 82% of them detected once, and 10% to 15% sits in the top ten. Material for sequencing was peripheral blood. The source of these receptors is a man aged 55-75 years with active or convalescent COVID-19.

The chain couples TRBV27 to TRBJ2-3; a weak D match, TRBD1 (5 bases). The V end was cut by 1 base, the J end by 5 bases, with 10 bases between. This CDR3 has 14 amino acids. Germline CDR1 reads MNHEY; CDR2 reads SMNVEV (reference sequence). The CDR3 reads CASSLFGAEDTQYF. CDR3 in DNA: TGTGCCAGCAGTTTATTTGGGGCTGAAGATACGCAGTATTTT.

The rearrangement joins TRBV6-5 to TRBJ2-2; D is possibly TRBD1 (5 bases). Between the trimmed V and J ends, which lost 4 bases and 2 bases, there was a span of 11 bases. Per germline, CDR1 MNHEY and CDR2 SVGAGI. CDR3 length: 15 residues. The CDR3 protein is CASSSATVNTGELFF. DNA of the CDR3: TGTGCCAGCAGTTCCGCGACAGTAAACACCGGGGAGCTGTTTTTT.

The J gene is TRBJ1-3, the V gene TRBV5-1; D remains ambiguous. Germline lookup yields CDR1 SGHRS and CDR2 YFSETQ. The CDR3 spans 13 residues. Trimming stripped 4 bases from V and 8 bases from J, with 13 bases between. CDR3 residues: CASSGGPGDTIYF. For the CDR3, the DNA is TGCGCCAGCAGCGGTGGGCCCGGGGACACCATATATTTT.

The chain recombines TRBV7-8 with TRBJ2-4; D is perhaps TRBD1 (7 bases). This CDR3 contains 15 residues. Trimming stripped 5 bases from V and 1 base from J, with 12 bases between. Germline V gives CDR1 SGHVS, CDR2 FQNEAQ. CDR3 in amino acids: CASSPQGRAKNIQYF. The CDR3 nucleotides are TGTGCCAGCAGCCCACAGGGGAGGGCCAAAAACATTCAGTACTTC.

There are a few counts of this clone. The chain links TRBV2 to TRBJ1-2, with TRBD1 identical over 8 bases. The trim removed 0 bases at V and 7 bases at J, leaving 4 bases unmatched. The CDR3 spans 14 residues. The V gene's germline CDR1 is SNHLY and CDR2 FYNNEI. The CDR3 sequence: CASSEARGPGGYTF. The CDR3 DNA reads TGTGCCAGCAGTGAAGCCAGGGGGCCGGGTGGCTACACCTTC.

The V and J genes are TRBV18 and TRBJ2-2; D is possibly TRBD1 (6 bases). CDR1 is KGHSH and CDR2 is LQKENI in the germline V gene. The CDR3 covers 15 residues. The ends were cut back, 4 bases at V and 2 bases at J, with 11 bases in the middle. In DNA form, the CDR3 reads TGTGCCAGCTCACGGCGACAGGATAACACCGGGGAGCTGTTTTTT. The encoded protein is CASSRRQDNTGELFF.

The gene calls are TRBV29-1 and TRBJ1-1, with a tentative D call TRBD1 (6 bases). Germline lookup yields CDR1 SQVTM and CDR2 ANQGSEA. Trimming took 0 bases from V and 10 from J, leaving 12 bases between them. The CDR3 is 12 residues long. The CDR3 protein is CSVEEQGSVAFF. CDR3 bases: TGCAGCGTTGAAGAACAGGGCTCGGTAGCTTTCTTT.

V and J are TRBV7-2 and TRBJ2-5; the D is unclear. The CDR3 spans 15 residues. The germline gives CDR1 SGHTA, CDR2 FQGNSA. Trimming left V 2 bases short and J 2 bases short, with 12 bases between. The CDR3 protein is CASSLFSAQQETQYF. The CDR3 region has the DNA TGTGCCAGCAGCTTATTTTCTGCCCAGCAAGAGACCCAGTACTTC.

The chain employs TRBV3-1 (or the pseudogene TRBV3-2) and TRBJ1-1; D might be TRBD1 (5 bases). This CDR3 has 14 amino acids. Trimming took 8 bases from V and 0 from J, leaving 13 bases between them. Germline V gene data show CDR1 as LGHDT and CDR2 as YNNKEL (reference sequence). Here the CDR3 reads CASGTGKMNTEAFF. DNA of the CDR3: TGTGCCAGCGGTACAGGTAAGATGAACACTGAAGCTTTCTTT.

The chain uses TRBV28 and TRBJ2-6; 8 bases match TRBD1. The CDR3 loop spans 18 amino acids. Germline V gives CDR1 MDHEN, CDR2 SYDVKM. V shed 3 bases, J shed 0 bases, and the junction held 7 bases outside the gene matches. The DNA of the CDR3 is TGTGCCAGCAGTTTGGACGGACAGGGCATCTCTGGGGCCAACGTCCTGACTTTC. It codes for CASSLDGQGISGANVLTF.

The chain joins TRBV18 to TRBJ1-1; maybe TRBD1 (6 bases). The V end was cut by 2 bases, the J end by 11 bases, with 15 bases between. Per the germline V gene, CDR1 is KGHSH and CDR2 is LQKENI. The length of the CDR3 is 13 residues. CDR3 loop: CASSPEQGGSAFF. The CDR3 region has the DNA TGTGCCAGCTCACCAGAACAGGGTGGGTCGGCTTTCTTT.

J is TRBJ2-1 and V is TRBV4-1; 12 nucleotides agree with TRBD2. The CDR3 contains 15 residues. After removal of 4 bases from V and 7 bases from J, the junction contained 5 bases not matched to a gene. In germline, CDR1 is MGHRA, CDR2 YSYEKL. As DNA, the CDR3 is TGCGCCAGCAGCCCCGGACTAGCGGGAAGAAATGAGCAGTTCTTC. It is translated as CASSPGLAGRNEQFF.

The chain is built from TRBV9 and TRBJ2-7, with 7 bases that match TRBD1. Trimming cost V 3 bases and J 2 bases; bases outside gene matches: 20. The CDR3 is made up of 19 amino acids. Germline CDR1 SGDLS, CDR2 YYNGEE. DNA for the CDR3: TGTGCCAGCAGCGCCCGGAGGAAGAGGGGGCTTCCCTCAACCTACGAGCAGTACTTC. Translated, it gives CASSARRKRGLPSTYEQYF.

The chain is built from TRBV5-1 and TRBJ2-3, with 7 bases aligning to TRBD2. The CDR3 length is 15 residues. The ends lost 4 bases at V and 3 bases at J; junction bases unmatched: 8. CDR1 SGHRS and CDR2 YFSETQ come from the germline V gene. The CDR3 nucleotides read TGCGCCAGCAGCGTACTAGCGTTCGGAACAGATACGCAGTATTTT. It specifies CASSVLAFGTDTQYF.

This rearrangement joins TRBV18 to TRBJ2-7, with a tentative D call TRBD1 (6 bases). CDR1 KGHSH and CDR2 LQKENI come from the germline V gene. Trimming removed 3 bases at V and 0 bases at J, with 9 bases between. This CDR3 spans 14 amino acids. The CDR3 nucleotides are TGTGCCAGCTCACCGAGGACAGTCTCCTACGAGCAGTACTTC. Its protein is CASSPRTVSYEQYF.

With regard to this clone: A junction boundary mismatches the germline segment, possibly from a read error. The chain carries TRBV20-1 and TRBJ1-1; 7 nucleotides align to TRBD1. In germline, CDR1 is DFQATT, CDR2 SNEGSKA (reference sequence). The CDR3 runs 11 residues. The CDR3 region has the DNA TGTAGGGGGCTGAAGGGGACTGAAGCTTTCTTT. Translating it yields CRGLKGTEAFF.

CDR3 sequence reads: CASSEGGGAETQYF. Here the CDR3 DNA reads TGTGCCAGCAGCGAAGGGGGAGGGGCAGAGACCCAGTACTTC. J is TRBJ2-5 and V is TRBV9; possible D gene TRBD2, 7 bases. The ends were cut back, 3 bases at V and 4 bases at J, with 13 bases in the middle. Germline V gives CDR1 SGDLS, CDR2 YYNGEE. This CDR3 has 14 amino acids.